This entry features one TCR beta chain sequence. Its antigen remains unidentified. Per-nucleotide qualities are absent, and no much larger clonotype sits a single base away. The data derive from a study of blood T cell repertoires in COVID-19 (dated by TCRdb to the early 2020s). For context, the study as a whole: Collaborator samples came from the United States, Italy and Spain and covered acute and convalescent phases of COVID-19. The repertoires were made available in a free public database intended to serve as a resource for research on the immune response to SARS-CoV-2. Samples were obtained from the ongoing ImmuneRACE study (first 160 participants) and from about 1,300 subjects provided by 6 global collaborators. A de-identified subject ID, COVID-19 status, age in years and sex were almost always included in the sample metadata. Where available, HLA class I and class II types were taken from metadata supplied by the sample provider and were not determined by assay-based typing. The material from the prospective study consisted of cDNA or gDNA derived from T cells, B-cell-depleted T cells, or PBMCs. Deeply sampled blood TCRbeta repertoires from subjects exposed to, actively infected with, or recovered from COVID-19 were included in the dataset.

Its CDR3 holds 15 amino acids, cysteine through phenylalanine. The only DNA kept is the CDR3, 45 bases in frame from the first base. Based on the germline V gene, the CDR1 and CDR2 sequences are MGHRA and YSYEKL. After removal of 1 base from V and 5 bases from J, the junction retains 4 bases not matched to a gene. Collaborating institutions collected whole blood in K2EDTA tubes following their own protocols. For TCRbeta analysis, collaborators shipped samples in one of three forms: frozen whole blood, isolated PBMCs, or DNA extracted from either of those sample types. TCRbeta CDR3 regions were amplified from genomic DNA using the immunoSEQ Assay, a bias-controlled multiplex PCR. The original methods were these. Within the assay, amplification of reference gene primers was used to estimate how many nucleated cells each sample contained. Sequence reads were collapsed and filtered to measure the absolute abundance of every unique TCRbeta CDR3 rearrangement. For each sample, productive Simpson clonality was calculated as the square root of Simpson's diversity index across productive rearrangements. Entries here come from immuneACCESS through TCRdb and include only in-frame sequences with V and J called. Some clones fail to appear in such tables; in the studies checked, an unresolved V gene covers under half of the shortfall, and the cause of the remainder is unknown. V, J and clone size are taken as reported in that table, and D and trimming were inferred from the DNA itself. The sample yields over 70,000 clones; roughly 84% were counted once. The ten largest clones represent around 28% of the sample.

Paper-wide results and their limitations: The amount of clinical and demographic metadata varied by source and participant and was provided uncurated.

The specimen sequenced was peripheral blood. Recombination connected TRBV4-1 to TRBJ2-5, with TRBD2 matching 10 junction bases. This receptor was taken from a human donor in a cohort sampled during active COVID-19. The CDR3: CASSQAGTSEETQYF. In nucleotide form, the sequence is TGCGCCAGCAGCCAAGCCGGGACTAGCGAGGAGACCCAGTACTTC.